This T cell receptor beta chain was recovered during a study of T cells in Graves' hyperthyroidism and ophthalmopathy. General study results and limits: In validation, the model predicted ophthalmopathy. These predictions came a median approximately six months before onset.

Germline lookup yields CDR1 MGHRA and CDR2 YSYEKL. This CDR3 contains 16 residues. V lost 0 bases and J lost 3, with 12 bases in between. Regions amplified from RNA transcripts were the TCR beta CDR3 regions. First-round RT-PCR of the TCR CDR3 relied on the HTBI primer set. Using its own MiXCR run on the multiplex PCR reads, TCRdb lists one record per CDR3 protein. The sample carries some 700,000 distinct CDR3 sequences, 15% to 20% recorded once. Details on this clonotype: The antigen remains unidentified.

The sequencing input was blood. The clonotype was recovered from a man aged 45-65 years with Graves' hyperthyroidism. The chain carries TRBV4-1 and TRBJ1-5; weak D call: TRBD1 (5 bases). In nucleotides, the CDR3 is TGCGCCAGCAGCCAAGATGGCAGGGCCAACAATCAGCCCCAGCATTTT. Its translation is CASSQDGRANNQPQHF.